The 26 T cell receptor beta chains listed next were all sequenced from one sample in a study of T cells in Graves' hyperthyroidism and ophthalmopathy. Amplified regions were TCR beta CDR3 sequences from RNA transcripts. HTBI primers were used for first-round RT-PCR of the TCR CDR3. TCRdb processed the multiplex PCR reads anew with MiXCR; each CDR3 protein has one entry. The sample lists hundreds of thousands of distinct CDR3 sequences, over 35% occurring once. The sample was blood. The origin of the receptors is a man between 18 and 35 years old with Graves' hyperthyroidism.

This clonotype was seen once. This sequence joins TRBV6-1 and TRBJ2-2; D remains unclear. The germline V gene encodes CDR1 MNHNS and CDR2 SASEGT. The V and J ends lost 7 bases and 6 bases respectively, with 9 bases between them. The CDR3 sequence is 12 residues long. The CDR3 region has the DNA TGTGCCAGCAAGGGCAAATCCGGGGAGCTGTTTTTT. Protein: CASKGKSGELFF.

In the case of this clonotype: Being one base from a much bigger clone, this may be a read error. The chain joins TRBV6-1 to TRBJ1-2; D is unresolved. Germline assignment: CDR1 MNHNS and CDR2 SASEGT. V shed 3 bases and J shed 7 bases, with 9 bases lying between them. The CDR3 spans 12 residues. The CDR3 spells CASSEGSLGYTF. For the CDR3, the DNA is TGTGCCAGCAGTGAGGGTTCCCTTGGCTACACCTTC.

This clonotype was seen a handful of times. In DNA form, the CDR3 reads TGTGCCAGCAGCTTAGAGGGCCATGGGATAAACACCGGGGAGCTGTTTTTT. Residues: CASSLEGHGINTGELFF. The rearrangement uses TRBV7-8 and TRBJ2-2; D is unclear. V gave up 1 base and J gave up 2 bases, with 14 bases separating them. Germline loops: CDR1 SGHVS, CDR2 FQNEAQ. The CDR3 runs 17 residues.

The V call is TRBV7-2, the J call TRBJ1-1; a weak D match, TRBD1 (6 bases). The germline V and J ends were trimmed by 3 bases and 8 bases, with 16 bases remaining between them. There are 14 residues in the CDR3. Germline CDR1 and CDR2: SGHTA and FQGNSA. The CDR3 DNA is TGTGCCAGCAGCTTCTCGCATTGGACAGTCGAAGCTTTCTTT. The encoded protein is CASSFSHWTVEAFF.

The V and J genes are TRBV10-3 and TRBJ2-5; D unclear. V shed 0 bases and J shed 11 bases, with 4 bases lying between them. This CDR3 spans 10 amino acids. Germline assignment: CDR1 ENHRY and CDR2 SYGVKD. The CDR3 spells CAISESTQYF. DNA for the CDR3: TGTGCCATCAGTGAGTCGACTCAGTACTTC.

In this sample, this clonotype turned up many times. DNA of the CDR3: TGCAGTGCCCGCGGCGGGGCTAGCGGGGATCACGAGCAGTACTTC. Translating it yields CSARGGASGDHEQYF. The chain joins TRBV20-1 to TRBJ2-7; 9 nucleotides align to TRBD2. V shed 6 bases and J 5 bases; nucleotides not matched to a gene: 14. CDR1 DFQATT and CDR2 SNEGSKA come from the germline V gene (reference sequence). The CDR3 spans 15 residues.

This clonotype was seen a handful of times. The chain links TRBV20-1 to TRBJ2-7; a possible D gene is TRBD2 (5 bases). Trimming removed 6 bases at V and 2 bases at J, with 17 bases between. The CDR3 is made up of 14 amino acids. Looked up from germline, CDR1 is DFQATT and CDR2 is SNEGSKA (reference sequence). The CDR3 reads CSAVFRDRTYEQYF. The CDR3 nucleotides are TGCAGTGCAGTATTCCGGGATCGAACCTACGAGCAGTACTTC.

The chain joins TRBV14 to TRBJ1-1, with 8 bases matching TRBD1. CDR3 length equals 16 residues. Germline CDR1 SGHDN, CDR2 FVKESK. V lost 8 bases, J lost 5 bases, and 16 bases stayed unmatched. The CDR3 protein is CASSLQRSGGTTEAFF. As DNA, the CDR3 is TGTGCCAGCTCCCTCCAGCGGTCAGGGGGCACAACTGAAGCTTTCTTT.

The V gene is TRBV2, the J gene TRBJ1-5; 10 bases agree with TRBD1. This CDR3 is 17 amino acids long. Losses at the gene ends were 5 bases for V and 4 bases for J; bases not matched to a gene: 11. Germline V lookup: CDR1 SNHLY, CDR2 FYNNEI. The CDR3 sequence is CASSLRPRDRGNQPQHF. The DNA of the CDR3 is TGTGCCAGCAGTTTACGACCCCGGGACAGGGGTAATCAGCCCCAGCATTTT.

This clonotype was detected only a few times. The gene calls are TRBV29-1 and TRBJ2-2, with D uncertain. Germline lookup yields CDR1 SQVTM and CDR2 ANQGSEA. CDR3 size: 12 residues. V dropped 2 bases and J dropped 6 bases, with 7 bases sitting between them. The CDR3 sequence is CSVESLAGELFF. For the CDR3, the DNA is TGCAGCGTTGAAAGCTTGGCCGGGGAGCTGTTTTTT.

This clonotype was picked up a small number of times. The chain has TRBV19 and TRBJ1-1; 10 bases map to TRBD1. V gave up 3 bases and J gave up 1 base; unmatched junction bases: 8. The CDR3 totals 17 residues. Looked up from germline, CDR1 is LNHDA and CDR2 is SQIVND (reference sequence). In DNA, the CDR3 is TGTGCCAGTAGTATTTCCGGGACAGGGGTTCGGAACACTGAAGCTTTCTTT. This translates into CASSISGTGVRNTEAFF.

The V call is TRBV5-1, the J call TRBJ2-5; D could derive from TRBD1 or TRBD2 (7 bases each). Germline values: CDR1 SGHRS, CDR2 YFSETQ. The CDR3 covers 14 residues. The V and J ends lost 6 bases and 3 bases respectively, with 15 bases between them. The CDR3 DNA is TGCGCCAGCACAGGGGGGGCCGGGGAAGAGACCCAGTACTTC. It specifies CASTGGAGEETQYF.

This clonotype was found a few times. V usage is TRBV19 and J usage is TRBJ1-1; unclear D gene. Trimming took off 7 bases at V and 7 bases at J, with 7 bases between the two ends. The CDR3 totals 10 residues. From germline, CDR1 is LNHDA and CDR2 SQIVND (reference sequence). The CDR3: CASIGVEAFF. The CDR3 DNA sequence: TGTGCCAGTATTGGGGTTGAAGCTTTCTTT.

Worth noting for this clonotype: It may be a read error: a sequence one base away is much more abundant. The chain couples TRBV5-6 to TRBJ1-1; D possibly corresponds to TRBD1 (5 bases). The CDR3 runs to 11 residues. Germline loops: CDR1 SGHDT, CDR2 YYEEEE. CDR3 sequence: CVSSLGEEAFF. The CDR3 coding sequence is TGTGTCAGCAGCTTAGGGGAAGAAGCTTTCTTT. Combining the CDR3 with reference TRBV5-6 and TRBJ1-1 gives the whole variable domain DAGVTQSPTHLIKTRGQQVTLRCSPKSGHDTVSWYQQALGQGPQFIFQYYEEEERQRGNFPDRFSGHQFPNYSSELNVNALLLGDSALYLCVSSLGEEAFFGQGTRLTVV.

This clonotype was seen repeatedly, ten times or more. CDR3 DNA: TGTGCCACCAGCAGAGGGTCCACTGAAGGGGAGACCCAGTACTTC. Protein: CATSRGSTEGETQYF. This sequence joins TRBV15 and TRBJ2-5, with D unclear. In germline, CDR1 is LNHNV, CDR2 YYDKDF (reference sequence). The CDR3 totals 15 residues. Trimming left V 1 base short and J 5 bases short, with 14 bases between.

This clonotype was detected many times. The genes are TRBV10-3 and TRBJ1-2; 11 bases are a match to TRBD1. Looked up from germline, CDR1 is ENHRY and CDR2 is SYGVKD. The CDR3 has 14 residues. The ends lost 6 bases at V and 4 bases at J; junction bases unmatched: 4. CDR3 nucleotides: TGTGCCATCAGCACTGGGACAGGGGGCTATGGCTACACCTTC. Protein: CAISTGTGGYGYTF.

This clonotype has a handful of counts. This chain joins TRBV5-1 and TRBJ2-2, with D possibly TRBD2 on 6 matching bases. This CDR3 comprises 15 residues. V lost 0 bases and J lost 6, with 12 bases in between. The germline V gene has CDR1 SGHRS and CDR2 YFSETQ. CDR3 sequence reads: CASSLATSGSGELFF. CDR3 in DNA: TGCGCCAGCAGCTTGGCCACCAGCGGGTCCGGGGAGCTGTTTTTT.

This clonotype was found a few times. The chain is built from TRBV6-2 or TRBV6-3 and TRBJ2-7; no clear D gene. This CDR3 comprises 15 residues. Looked up from germline, CDR1 is MNHEY and CDR2 is SVGEGT. V lost 3 bases, J lost 3 bases, and 15 bases lay in between. The CDR3 sequence is CASSYRGSVVYEQYF. The CDR3 DNA reads TGTGCCAGCAGTTATCGCGGCAGTGTAGTCTACGAGCAGTACTTC.

This chain uses TRBV7-9 with TRBJ2-5; D is unresolved. The CDR3 contains 15 residues. V lost 2 bases to trimming and J lost 2 bases, with 12 bases between them. Looked up from germline, CDR1 is SEHNR and CDR2 is FQNEAQ (reference sequence). CDR3 region: CASSLTEGRQETQYF. CDR3 bases: TGTGCCAGCAGCTTAACTGAAGGACGACAAGAGACCCAGTACTTC. Drawing the rest from reference TRBV7-9 and TRBJ2-5, the complete variable domain is DTGVSQNPRHKITKRGQNVTFRCDPISEHNRLYWYRQTLGQGPEFLTYFQNEAQLEKSRLLSDRFSAERPKGSFSTLEIQRTEQGDSAMYLCASSLTEGRQETQYFGPGTRLLVL.

This clonotype turned up a few times. This chain links TRBV19 with TRBJ1-5; D gene uncertain. The CDR3 extends over 15 amino acids. V was clipped by 3 bases and J by 3 bases, with 12 bases between them. Germline lookup yields CDR1 LNHDA and CDR2 SQIVND (reference sequence). CDR3 region: CASSMYGLNNQPQHF. As DNA, the CDR3 is TGTGCCAGTAGTATGTATGGGCTCAACAATCAGCCCCAGCATTTT. The full variable domain, its missing parts supplied by reference TRBV19 and TRBJ1-5, is DGGITQSPKYLFRKEGQNVTLSCEQNLNHDAMYWYRQDPGQGLRLIYYSQIVNDFQKGDIAEGYSVSREKKESFPLTVTSAQKNPTAFYLCASSMYGLNNQPQHFGDGTRLSIL.

The sample holds many counts of this clonotype. At one boundary the junction diverges from the germline segment, which might be a read error. The chain carries TRBV7-7 and TRBJ2-7; D possibly corresponds to TRBD2 (6 bases). There are 13 residues in the CDR3. Germline CDR1 SSHAT, CDR2 FNYEAQ (reference sequence). CDR3 amino acids: CASSSGGAYEQYF. For the CDR3, the DNA is TGTGCTAGCAGCTCCGGGGGTGCCTACGAGCAGTACTTC.

This clonotype occurred a few times. The gene calls are TRBV7-3 and TRBJ2-7; the D gene could be TRBD1 or TRBD2 (5 bases each). Looked up from germline, CDR1 is SGHTA and CDR2 is FQGTGA. The V end was cut by 4 bases, the J end by 7 bases, with 14 bases between. The CDR3 has 13 residues. The CDR3 is CASSSRPEGEQYF. The CDR3 nucleotides read TGTGCCAGCAGCTCCAGACCCGAGGGGGAGCAGTACTTC.

This clonotype was counted between two and nine times. The rearrangement links TRBV19 to TRBJ2-2; unclear D gene. The CDR3 spans 15 residues. Trimming cost V 7 bases and J 0 bases, with 12 bases left between them. Per germline, CDR1 LNHDA and CDR2 SQIVND (reference sequence). CDR3 DNA: TGTGCCAGTAATTTGGCAGGACCGAACACCGGGGAGCTGTTTTTT. This sequence encodes CASNLAGPNTGELFF.

This clonotype was picked up one time. This sequence may be a read error, since a much larger clone differs from it by one base. V gene TRBV19 combines with J gene TRBJ2-7; D gene ambiguous. The length of the CDR3 is 13 residues. Germline CDR1 LNHDA, CDR2 SQIVND (reference sequence). CDR3 loop: CAGRGGEDYEQYF. In DNA, the CDR3 is TGTGCCGGTAGAGGCGGCGAAGACTACGAGCAGTACTTC.

This clonotype was seen a few times. CDR3 nucleotides: TGTGCCAGCAGGAAGGACAGGGCTGGAAACACCATATATTTT. Translation gives CASRKDRAGNTIYF. The V call is TRBV6-5, the J call TRBJ1-3, with TRBD1 identical over 8 bases. J lost 2 bases, V lost 6 bases, and 3 bases had no gene match. Germline V CDR1 and CDR2: MNHEY, SVGAGI. The CDR3 covers 14 residues.

This chain connects TRBV19 to TRBJ2-7, with 10 bases aligning to TRBD1. V shed 6 bases, J shed 0 bases, and the junction held 8 bases outside the gene matches. This CDR3 is 16 amino acids long. Germline loops: CDR1 LNHDA, CDR2 SQIVND (reference sequence). This chain's CDR3 is CASSPGTGASSYEQYF. The CDR3 DNA is TGTGCCAGTAGCCCCGGGACAGGGGCTAGCTCCTACGAGCAGTACTTC.